A selection of T cell receptor beta chains follows, all from one sample in a study of CD8+ T cells in alopecia areata. Produced via immunoSEQ multiplex PCR; TCRdb's table is partial and in-frame only. The sample carries 87,000 or so clones, just over 70% recorded once. The sample here was CD8+ T cells sorted from blood, taken at approximately week 45, from a patient treated with tofacitinib. The receptors were sampled from a human donor with alopecia areata. CDR3s include the opening cysteine and the closing phenylalanine or tryptophan. A D gene is named only where the DNA matches it firmly. Expanded clones get a size class; other rows say once, few or many, or leave the size out.

v_gene	abundance	d_gene	j_gene	CDR3nt	CDR3aa
TRBV11-1	NA	NA	TRBJ2-7	TGTGCCAGCAGCTTACGGATGGGGAGTCCCGAGCAGTACTTC	CASSLRMGSPEQYF
TRBV6-4	medium-sized	NA	TRBJ2-2	TGTGCCAGCAGTGAAGGGACTGGGACCGGGGAGCTGTTTTTT	CASSEGTGTGELFF
TRBV14	NA	TRBD1	TRBJ2-7	TGTGCCAGCAGCACTCGGACAGGGGGGTCCTACGAGCAGTACTTC	CASSTRTGGSYEQYF
TRBV29-1	NA	NA	TRBJ1-1	TGCAGCGTTGGGGGCTTTGAAGCTTTCTTT	CSVGGFEAFF
TRBV27	NA	NA	TRBJ2-7	TGTGCCAGCAGTCCCCCCGGGTACGAGCAGTACTTC	CASSPPGYEQYF
TRBV9	NA	NA	TRBJ1-1	TGTGCCAGCAGCGTAGCTAGGACCTCAGAAGCTTTCTTT	CASSVARTSEAFF
TRBV5-1	NA	NA	TRBJ1-2	TGCGCCAGCAGCTTCCCGAATTCCCGTGGCTACACCTTC	CASSFPNSRGYTF
TRBV9	NA	TRBD1	TRBJ1-2	TGTGCCAGCAGCGTAGGGGGACAGGTCGCTAACTATGGCTACACCTTC	CASSVGGQVANYGYTF
TRBV29-1	NA	TRBD2	TRBJ2-5	TGCAGCGTCGCGGGACTAACGTCGCCGGAGTGGCAGACCCAGTACTTC	CSVAGLTSPEWQTQYF
TRBV6-5	NA	NA	TRBJ2-1	TGTGCCAGCAGTTATCGGGCCGGGGATAATGAGCAGTTCTTC	CASSYRAGDNEQFF
TRBV27	NA	TRBD1	TRBJ1-2	TGTGCCAGCAGTTTAAACAGGGGGAACTATGGCTACACCTTC	CASSLNRGNYGYTF
TRBV4-3	NA	TRBD2	TRBJ2-1	TGCGCCAGCAGCCAAGATCGGGGAGCGGGGAGTGAGCAGTTCTTC	CASSQDRGAGSEQFF
TRBV5-1	NA	TRBD2	TRBJ2-3	TGCGCCAGCAGCCCCAGGCGGGGGATCACAGATACGCAGTATTTT	CASSPRRGITDTQYF
TRBV30	NA	NA	TRBJ2-1	TGTGCCTGGAAGGGATATGAGCAGTTCTTC	CAWKGYEQFF
TRBV7-9	NA	TRBD1	TRBJ2-7	TGTGCCAGCAGCTCCGGGACAGGCCCCTACGAGCAGTACTTC	CASSSGTGPYEQYF
TRBV7-9	few	NA	TRBJ1-5	TGTGCCAGCAGCTTAAACAGCAATCAGCCCCAGCATTTT	CASSLNSNQPQHF
TRBV19	NA	NA	TRBJ1-2	TGTGCCAGTAGTCCCGAGTGGTATGGCTACACCTTC	CASSPEWYGYTF
TRBV7-8	NA	NA	TRBJ1-5	TGTGCCAGCAGCGCAGGCTTAGATAGCAATCAGCCCCAGCATTTT	CASSAGLDSNQPQHF
TRBV29-1	few	NA	TRBJ2-1	TGCAGCGTTGAAGGCGGGGGCGCTGCCTATGAGCAGTTCTTC	CSVEGGGAAYEQFF
TRBV27	NA	NA	TRBJ2-3	TGTGCCAGCAGTTTTTTAGGAAGCGTGGAGGGTTCAGATACGCAGTATTTT	CASSFLGSVEGSDTQYF
TRBV29-1	NA	TRBD1	TRBJ2-3	TGCAGCGTTGTTGGACAGGGAGTCACAGATACGCAGTATTTT	CSVVGQGVTDTQYF
TRBV7-8	NA	NA	TRBJ1-2	TGTGCCAGCAGCTTAGCCACAGGAAATTACTATGGCTACACCTTC	CASSLATGNYYGYTF
TRBV11-2	NA	NA	TRBJ1-1	TGTGCCAGCAGCCCAGACCCTGGAGCTTTCTTT	CASSPDPGAFF
TRBV4-1	NA	TRBD1	TRBJ1-1	TGCGCCAGCAGCTACCAACAGGGGAAGGAGGCTTTCTTT	CASSYQQGKEAFF
TRBV9	few	TRBD1	TRBJ1-2	TGTGCCAGCAGCCCGGAGGGGGACAGGGGTGGCTACACCTTC	CASSPEGDRGGYTF
TRBV2	NA	TRBD1	TRBJ2-3	TGTGCCAGCAGTGAACTGGGGACAGGGGGCGGCGCAGATACGCAGTATTTT	CASSELGTGGGADTQYF
TRBV6-5	NA	NA	TRBJ2-7	TGTGCCAGCAGTTTAGTCGCCTTGGGGGAGCAGTACTTC	CASSLVALGEQYF
TRBV12-5	NA	NA	TRBJ2-1	TGTGCTAGTGGAATATTTCCGGGACGGCCCAATGAGCAGTTCTTC	CASGIFPGRPNEQFF
TRBV9	NA	NA	TRBJ1-2	TGTGCCAGCAGCGTTGCTTCAGGCAGCTATGGCTACACCTTC	CASSVASGSYGYTF
TRBV5-4	NA	TRBD1	TRBJ1-1	TGTGCCAGCAGCTTGGAGAGACAGGGGTCGAGCACTGAAGCTTTCTTT	CASSLERQGSSTEAFF
TRBV9	NA	NA	TRBJ1-1	TGTGCCAGCAGCGTAGCCCCGTTGGAGGGGTGGACTGAAGCTTTCTTT	CASSVAPLEGWTEAFF
TRBV7-2	few	NA	TRBJ1-1	TGTGCCAGCAGCTTGACAAGGCGTGGGACTGAAGCTTTCTTT	CASSLTRRGTEAFF
TRBV7-6	NA	TRBD2	TRBJ2-4	TGTGCCAGCAGCTTTAACAGGACTAGCAGCATTCAGTACTTC	CASSFNRTSSIQYF
TRBV4-3	few	NA	TRBJ1-2	TGCGCCAGCAGCCAAGTTGAAGCAACCTATGGCTACACCTTC	CASSQVEATYGYTF